These T cell receptor beta chains were read from a single sample in a study of blood T cell repertoires in COVID-19. Sequencing was performed with immunoSEQ multiplex PCR; in TCRdb, only in-frame clones are kept and a portion is missing. The sample includes about 250,000 clones, roughly 87% of them seen just once. Material: peripheral blood. The receptors shown here come from a young man with active or convalescent COVID-19. CDR3s include the opening cysteine and the closing phenylalanine or tryptophan.

>TRBV5-1
CASSHGQGRIRNYGYTF
>TRBV5-1
CASRREAVSNEKLFF
>TRBV19
CASRTMTGSNQPQHF
>TRBV9
CASSGGLGSYEQYF
>TRBV10-3
CAISGSNGYTF
>TRBV28
CASGIGGEETQYF
>TRBV3-1/TRBV3-2
CASSQFGGRTYNEQFF
>TRBV4-3
CASSQETRGVYGYTF
>TRBV7-8
CASSKMSGNSPLHF
>TRBV7-2
CASSLAGEETEAFF
>TRBV4-3
CASSHDPGQGITDTQYF
>TRBV10-2
CASSDRGSTEAFF
>TRBV24-1
CATSDFIGDNEQFF
>TRBV9
CASSAIGTGSTGELFF
>TRBV4-1
CASSHREGLYGYTF
>TRBV7-2
CASSLGPGTRSGELFF
>TRBV9
CASSSGLGVLNTEAFF
>TRBV7-9
CASSSGDEQIGGYTF
>TRBV11-1
CASSLVSGETQYF
>TRBV7-9
CASTPGGGRANYGYTF
>TRBV7-2
CASSLHGGDYGYTF
>TRBV19
CASTTDRNTEAFF
>TRBV11-3
CASSPRTSGRDEQFF
>TRBV2
CASSGPSGRSTDTQYF
>TRBV2
CASIWTEAFF
>TRBV5-1
CASQESSGDYNEQFF
>TRBV28
CASRAPGQLLYGYTF
>TRBV13
CASSSRGGSNQPQHF
>TRBV7-9
CASSLGFAGSIVNTEAFF
>TRBV24-1
CATSDLRGETQYF
>TRBV19
CASSMSAWDYYEQYF
>TRBV11-2
CASSPIRGQGQLSGNTIYF
>TRBV5-1
CASSEGGTSYEQYF
>TRBV6-9
CASRLRQGGEKLFF
>TRBV28
CASFAPVLGGGNQPQHF
>TRBV5-1
CASSPGGASTDTQYF
>TRBV5-6
CASSLGRGEQYF
>TRBV6-5
CASRNRARETQYF
>TRBV5-6
CASSPQSRRQSSGEAFF
>TRBV27
CASSLLAASGDTEAFF
>TRBV9
CASSVAGGQRTEAFF
>TRBV7-8
CASSRGRGSTDTQYF
>TRBV14
CASSQEEGQGYTF
>TRBV7-8
CASSLAFGTSGIRSYNEQFF
>TRBV13
CASSLFTRSPLHF
>TRBV9
CASSVATAGAYTGELFF
>TRBV7-6
CASSLGGSGANVLTF
>TRBV2
CASSEALKGDTEAFF
>TRBV2
CASRIQGAGVKLFF
>TRBV2
CARRKLNRNTEAFF
>TRBV3-1/TRBV3-2
CASSQGRASGYTF
>TRBV5-4
CASSDGQGGETQYF